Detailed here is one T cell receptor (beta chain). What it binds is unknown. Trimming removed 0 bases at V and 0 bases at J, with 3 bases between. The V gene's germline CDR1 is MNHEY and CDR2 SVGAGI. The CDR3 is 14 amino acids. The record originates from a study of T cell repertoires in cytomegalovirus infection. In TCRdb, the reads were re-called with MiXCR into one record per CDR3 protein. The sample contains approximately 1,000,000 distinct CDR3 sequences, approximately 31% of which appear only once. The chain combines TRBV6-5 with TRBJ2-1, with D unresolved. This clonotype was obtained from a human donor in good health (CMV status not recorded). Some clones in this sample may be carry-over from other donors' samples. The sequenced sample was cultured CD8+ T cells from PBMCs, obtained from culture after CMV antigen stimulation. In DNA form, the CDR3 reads TGTGCCAGCAGTTACTCGCTCTCCTACAATGAGCAGTTCTTC. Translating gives CASSYSLSYNEQFF.